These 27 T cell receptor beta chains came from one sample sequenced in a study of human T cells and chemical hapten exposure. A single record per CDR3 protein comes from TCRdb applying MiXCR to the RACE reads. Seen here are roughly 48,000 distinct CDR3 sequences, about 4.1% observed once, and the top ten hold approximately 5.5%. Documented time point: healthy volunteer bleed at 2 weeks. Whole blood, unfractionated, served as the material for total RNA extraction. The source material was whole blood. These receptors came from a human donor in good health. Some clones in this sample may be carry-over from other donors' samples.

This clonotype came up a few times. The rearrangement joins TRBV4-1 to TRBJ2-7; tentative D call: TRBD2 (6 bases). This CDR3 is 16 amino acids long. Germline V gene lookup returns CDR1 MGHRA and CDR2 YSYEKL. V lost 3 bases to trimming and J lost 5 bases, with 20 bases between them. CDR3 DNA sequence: TGCGCCAGCAGCCAGGGGGGACTCGCGCTCAAAGACGAGCAGTACTTC. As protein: CASSQGGLALKDEQYF.

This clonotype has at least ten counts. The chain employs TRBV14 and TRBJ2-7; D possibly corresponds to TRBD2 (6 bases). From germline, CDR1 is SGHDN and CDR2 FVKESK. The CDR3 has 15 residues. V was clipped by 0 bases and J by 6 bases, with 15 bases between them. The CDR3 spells CASSQDGRGNAEQYF. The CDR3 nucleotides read TGTGCCAGCAGCCAAGATGGACGGGGGAACGCCGAGCAGTACTTC.

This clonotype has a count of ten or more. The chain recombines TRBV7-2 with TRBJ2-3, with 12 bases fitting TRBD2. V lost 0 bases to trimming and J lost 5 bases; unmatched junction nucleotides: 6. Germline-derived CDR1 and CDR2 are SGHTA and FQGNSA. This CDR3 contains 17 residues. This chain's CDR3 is CASSLARLAGVKDTQYF. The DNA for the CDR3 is TGTGCCAGCAGCTTAGCCCGACTAGCGGGAGTGAAAGATACGCAGTATTTT.

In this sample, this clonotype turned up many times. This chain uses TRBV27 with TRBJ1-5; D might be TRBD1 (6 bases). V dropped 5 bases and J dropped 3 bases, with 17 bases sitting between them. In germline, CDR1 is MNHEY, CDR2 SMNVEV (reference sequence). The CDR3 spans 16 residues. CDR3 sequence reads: CASSPRQALPNQPQHF. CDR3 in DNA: TGTGCCAGCAGTCCCCGACAGGCACTTCCCAATCAGCCCCAGCATTTT.

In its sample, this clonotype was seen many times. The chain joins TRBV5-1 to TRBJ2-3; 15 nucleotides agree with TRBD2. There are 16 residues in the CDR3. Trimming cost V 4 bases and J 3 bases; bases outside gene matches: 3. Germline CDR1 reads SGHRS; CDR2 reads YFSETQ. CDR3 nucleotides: TGCGCCAGCAGCGGCGGGACTAGCGGGAGGACAGATACGCAGTATTTT. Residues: CASSGGTSGRTDTQYF.

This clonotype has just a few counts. The CDR3 loop is CASSYWGASNYGYTF. The CDR3 DNA follows: TGTGCCAGCAGTTACTGGGGGGCATCGAACTATGGCTACACCTTC. The chain employs TRBV6-5 and TRBJ1-2; D might be TRBD1 (6 bases). V was trimmed by 1 base and J by 2 bases, leaving 11 bases between them. The CDR3 covers 15 residues. The V gene's germline CDR1 is MNHEY and CDR2 SVGAGI.

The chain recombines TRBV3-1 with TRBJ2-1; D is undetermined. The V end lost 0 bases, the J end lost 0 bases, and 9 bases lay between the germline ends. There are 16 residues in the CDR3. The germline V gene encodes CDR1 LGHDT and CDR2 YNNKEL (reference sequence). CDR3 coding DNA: TGTGCCAGCAGCCAAGACAGCTGGAGCTCCTACAATGAGCAGTTCTTC. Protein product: CASSQDSWSSYNEQFF.

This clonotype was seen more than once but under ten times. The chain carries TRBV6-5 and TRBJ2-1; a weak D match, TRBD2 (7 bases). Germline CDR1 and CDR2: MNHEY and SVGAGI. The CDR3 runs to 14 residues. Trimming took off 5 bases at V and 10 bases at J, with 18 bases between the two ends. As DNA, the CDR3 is TGTGCCAGCAGTGGCAGAGGGGGGGTTCGGGAGCAGTTCTTC. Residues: CASSGRGGVREQFF.

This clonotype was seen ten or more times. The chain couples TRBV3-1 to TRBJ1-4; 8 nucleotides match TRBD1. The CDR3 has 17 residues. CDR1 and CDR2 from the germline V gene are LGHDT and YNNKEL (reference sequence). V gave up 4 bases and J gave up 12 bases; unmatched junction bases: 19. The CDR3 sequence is CASSRIRTGWERKELFF. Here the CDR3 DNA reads TGTGCCAGCAGCCGGATTAGGACAGGGTGGGAGAGGAAGGAACTGTTTTTT. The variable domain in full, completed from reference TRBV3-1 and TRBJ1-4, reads DTAVSQTPKYLVTQMGNDKSIKCEQNLGHDTMYWYKQDSKKFLKIMFSYNNKELIINETVPNRFSPKSPDKAHLNLHINSLELGDSAVYFCASSRIRTGWERKELFFGSGTQLSVL.

The CDR3 here is CSVRQGDQSPLHF. Written as DNA, the CDR3 is TGCAGCGTAAGACAGGGGGACCAATCACCCCTCCACTTT. This chain links TRBV29-1 with TRBJ1-6, with TRBD1 matching 9 bases. The V gene end was trimmed by 6 bases and the J gene end by 10 bases; junction bases not matched to a gene: 7. Germline assignment: CDR1 SQVTM and CDR2 ANQGSEA. The CDR3 is 13 residues long.

The DNA of the CDR3 is TGCAGTGCTAGTGGGGGGACAGCTGCCAAAAACATTCAGTACTTC. It yields the protein CSASGGTAAKNIQYF. The rearrangement links TRBV20-1 to TRBJ2-4, with D possibly TRBD1 on 7 matching bases. Germline assignment: CDR1 DFQATT and CDR2 SNEGSKA (reference sequence). V was clipped by 3 bases and J by 1 base, with 13 bases between them. This CDR3 is built from 15 residues.

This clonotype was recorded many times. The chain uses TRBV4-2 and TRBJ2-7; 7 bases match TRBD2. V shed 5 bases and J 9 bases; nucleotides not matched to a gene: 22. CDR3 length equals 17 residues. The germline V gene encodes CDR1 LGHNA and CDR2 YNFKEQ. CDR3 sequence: CASSGGRRRELPPAQYF. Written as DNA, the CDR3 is TGTGCCAGCAGCGGTGGTAGACGGCGGGAGCTCCCCCCGGCGCAGTACTTC.

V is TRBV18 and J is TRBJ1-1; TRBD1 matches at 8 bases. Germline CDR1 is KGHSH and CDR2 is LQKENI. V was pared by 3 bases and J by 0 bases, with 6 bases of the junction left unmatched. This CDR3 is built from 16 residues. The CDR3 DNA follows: TGTGCCAGCTCACCCGGGACAGGTTTTTTGAACACTGAAGCTTTCTTT. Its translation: CASSPGTGFLNTEAFF.

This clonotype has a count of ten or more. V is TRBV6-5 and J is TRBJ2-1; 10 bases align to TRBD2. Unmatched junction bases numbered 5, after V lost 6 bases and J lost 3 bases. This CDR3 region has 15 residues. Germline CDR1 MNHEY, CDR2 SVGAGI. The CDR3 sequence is CASRIAGGSYNEQFF. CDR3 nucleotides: TGTGCCAGCAGGATAGCGGGAGGAAGCTACAATGAGCAGTTCTTC.

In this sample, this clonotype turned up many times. CDR3 region: CASSLAGDYGYTF. The DNA for the CDR3 is TGTGCCAGCAGTTTAGCAGGGGACTATGGCTACACCTTC. The V gene is TRBV28, the J gene TRBJ1-2; possibly TRBD1 for D (6 bases). V dropped 2 bases and J dropped 3 bases, with 7 bases sitting between them. The CDR3 runs to 13 residues. Germline CDR1 MDHEN, CDR2 SYDVKM.

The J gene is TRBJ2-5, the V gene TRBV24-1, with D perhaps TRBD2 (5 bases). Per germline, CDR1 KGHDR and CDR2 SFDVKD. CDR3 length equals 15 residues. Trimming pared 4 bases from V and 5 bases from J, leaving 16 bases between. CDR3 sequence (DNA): TGTGCCACCAGTGACCCAAGTCCCGGCGGGGAGACCCAGTACTTC. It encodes CATSDPSPGGETQYF.

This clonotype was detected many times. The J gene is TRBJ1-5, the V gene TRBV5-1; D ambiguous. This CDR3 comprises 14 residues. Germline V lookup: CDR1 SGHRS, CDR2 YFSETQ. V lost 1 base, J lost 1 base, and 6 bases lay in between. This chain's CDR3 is CASSLTPSNQPQHF. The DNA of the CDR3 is TGCGCCAGCAGCTTGACACCAAGCAATCAGCCCCAGCATTTT.

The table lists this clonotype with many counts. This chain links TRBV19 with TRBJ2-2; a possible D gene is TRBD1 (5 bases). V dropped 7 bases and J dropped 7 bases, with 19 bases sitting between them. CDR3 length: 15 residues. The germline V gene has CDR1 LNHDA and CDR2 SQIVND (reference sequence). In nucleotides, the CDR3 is TGTGCCAGTACCCCCTGGGGCAGGGCGAACGGGGAGCTGTTTTTT. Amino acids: CASTPWGRANGELFF.

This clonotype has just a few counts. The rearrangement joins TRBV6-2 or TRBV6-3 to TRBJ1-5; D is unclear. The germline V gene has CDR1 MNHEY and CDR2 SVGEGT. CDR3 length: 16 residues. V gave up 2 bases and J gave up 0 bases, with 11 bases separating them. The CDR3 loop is CASSYVAPYSNQPQHF. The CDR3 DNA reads TGTGCCAGCAGTTACGTGGCCCCTTATAGCAATCAGCCCCAGCATTTT.

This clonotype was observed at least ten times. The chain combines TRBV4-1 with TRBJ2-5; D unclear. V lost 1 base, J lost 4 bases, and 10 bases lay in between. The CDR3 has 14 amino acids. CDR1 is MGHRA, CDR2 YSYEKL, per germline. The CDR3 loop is CASSQVRPGETQYF. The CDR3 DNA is TGCGCCAGCAGCCAAGTCAGGCCGGGAGAGACCCAGTACTTC.

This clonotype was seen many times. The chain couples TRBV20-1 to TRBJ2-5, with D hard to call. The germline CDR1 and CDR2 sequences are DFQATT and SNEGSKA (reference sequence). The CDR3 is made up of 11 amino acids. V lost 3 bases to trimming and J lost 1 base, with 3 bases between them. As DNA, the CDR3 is TGCAGTGCTAGCTCCCAAGAGACCCAGTACTTC. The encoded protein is CSASSQETQYF.

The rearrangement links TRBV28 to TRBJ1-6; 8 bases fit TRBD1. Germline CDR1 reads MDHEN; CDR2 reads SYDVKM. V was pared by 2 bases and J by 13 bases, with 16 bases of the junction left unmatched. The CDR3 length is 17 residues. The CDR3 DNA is TGTGCCAGCAGTTTACCCGGGACAGGACCCACGGGAGGGCCCCTCCACTTT. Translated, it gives CASSLPGTGPTGGPLHF.

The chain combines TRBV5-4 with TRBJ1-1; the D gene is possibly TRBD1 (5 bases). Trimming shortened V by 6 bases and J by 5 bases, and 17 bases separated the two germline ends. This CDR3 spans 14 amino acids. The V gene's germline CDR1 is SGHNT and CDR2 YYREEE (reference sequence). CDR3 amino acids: CASTPGPGRTEAFF. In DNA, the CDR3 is TGTGCCAGCACACCGGGGCCCGGGAGGACTGAAGCTTTCTTT.

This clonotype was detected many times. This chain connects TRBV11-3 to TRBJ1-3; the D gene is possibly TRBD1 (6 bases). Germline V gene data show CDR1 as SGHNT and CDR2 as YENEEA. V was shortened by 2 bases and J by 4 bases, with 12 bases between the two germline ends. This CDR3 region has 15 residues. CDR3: CASSLTWTAGNTIYF. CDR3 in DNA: TGTGCCAGCAGCTTAACCTGGACAGCCGGAAACACCATATATTTT. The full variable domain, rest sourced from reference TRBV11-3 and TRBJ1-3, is EAGVVQSPRYKIIEKKQPVAFWCNPISGHNTLYWYLQNLGQGPELLIRYENEEAVDDSQLPKDRFSAERLKGVDSTLKIQPAELGDSAVYLCASSLTWTAGNTIYFGEGSWLTVV.

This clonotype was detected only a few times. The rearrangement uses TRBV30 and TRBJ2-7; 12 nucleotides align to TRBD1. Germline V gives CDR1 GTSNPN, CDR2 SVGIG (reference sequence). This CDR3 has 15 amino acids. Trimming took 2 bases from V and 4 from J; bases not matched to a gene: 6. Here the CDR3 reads CAWSLGGQGAYEQYF. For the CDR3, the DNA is TGTGCCTGGAGTCTAGGGGGACAGGGGGCTTACGAGCAGTACTTC. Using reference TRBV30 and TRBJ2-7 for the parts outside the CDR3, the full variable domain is SQTIHQWPATLVQPVGSPLSLECTVEGTSNPNLYWYRQAAGRGLQLLFYSVGIGQISSEVPQNLSASRPQDRQFILSSKKLLLSDSGFYLCAWSLGGQGAYEQYFGPGTRLTVT.

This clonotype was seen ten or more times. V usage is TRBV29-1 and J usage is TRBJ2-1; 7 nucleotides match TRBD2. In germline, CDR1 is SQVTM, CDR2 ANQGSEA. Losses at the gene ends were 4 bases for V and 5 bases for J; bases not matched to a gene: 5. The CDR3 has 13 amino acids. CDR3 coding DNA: TGCAGCGTTGCGGGAGGTCGGGACAATGAGCAGTTCTTC. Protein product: CSVAGGRDNEQFF.

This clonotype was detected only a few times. The CDR3 here is CASSKSGGGSGLYNEQFF. The CDR3 region has the DNA TGTGCCAGCAGCAAATCTGGAGGGGGATCGGGACTTTACAATGAGCAGTTCTTC. The chain links TRBV21-1 to TRBJ2-1; whether TRBD2, the table's D call, matches the DNA was not checked. TRBV21-1 is a listed pseudogene. This CDR3 comprises 18 residues.